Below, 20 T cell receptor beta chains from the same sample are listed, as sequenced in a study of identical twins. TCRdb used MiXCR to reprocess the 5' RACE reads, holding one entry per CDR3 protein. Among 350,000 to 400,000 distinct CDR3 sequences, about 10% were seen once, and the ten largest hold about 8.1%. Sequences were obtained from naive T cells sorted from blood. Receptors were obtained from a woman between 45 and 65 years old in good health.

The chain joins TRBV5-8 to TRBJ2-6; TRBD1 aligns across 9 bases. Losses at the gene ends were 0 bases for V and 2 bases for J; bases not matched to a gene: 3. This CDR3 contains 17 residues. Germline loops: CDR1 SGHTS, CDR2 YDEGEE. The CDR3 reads CASSLVQGAAGANVLTF. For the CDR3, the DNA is TGTGCCAGCAGCTTGGTACAGGGGGCGGCTGGGGCCAACGTCCTGACTTTC.

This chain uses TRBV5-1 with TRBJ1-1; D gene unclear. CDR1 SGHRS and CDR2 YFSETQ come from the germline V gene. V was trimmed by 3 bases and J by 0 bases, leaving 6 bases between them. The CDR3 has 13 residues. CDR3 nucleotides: TGCGCCAGCAGCTACGACCTGAACACTGAAGCTTTCTTT. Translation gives CASSYDLNTEAFF.

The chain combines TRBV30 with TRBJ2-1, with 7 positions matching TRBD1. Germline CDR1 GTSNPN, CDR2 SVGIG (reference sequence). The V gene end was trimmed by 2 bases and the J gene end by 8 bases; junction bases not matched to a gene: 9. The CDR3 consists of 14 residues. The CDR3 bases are TGTGCCTGGAGTCCCCAGGGGGAGTCAGATGAGCAGTTCTTC. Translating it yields CAWSPQGESDEQFF.

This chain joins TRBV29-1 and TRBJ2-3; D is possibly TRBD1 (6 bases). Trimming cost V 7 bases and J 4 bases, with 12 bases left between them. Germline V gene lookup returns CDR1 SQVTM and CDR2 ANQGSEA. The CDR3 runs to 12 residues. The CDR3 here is CSATGGADTQYF. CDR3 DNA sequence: TGCAGCGCGACAGGCGGCGCAGATACGCAGTATTTT.

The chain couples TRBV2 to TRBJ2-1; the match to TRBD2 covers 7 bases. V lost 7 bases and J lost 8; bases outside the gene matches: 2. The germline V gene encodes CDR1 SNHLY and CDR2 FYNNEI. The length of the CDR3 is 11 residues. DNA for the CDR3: TGTGCCAGCACCGCGGGGGATGAGCAGTTCTTC. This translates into CASTAGDEQFF.

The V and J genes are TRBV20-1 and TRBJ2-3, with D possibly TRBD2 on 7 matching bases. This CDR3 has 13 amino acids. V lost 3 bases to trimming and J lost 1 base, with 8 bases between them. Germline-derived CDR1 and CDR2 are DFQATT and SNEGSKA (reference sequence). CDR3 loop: CSASGGRTDTQYF. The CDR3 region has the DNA TGCAGTGCTAGCGGGGGGCGCACAGATACGCAGTATTTT.

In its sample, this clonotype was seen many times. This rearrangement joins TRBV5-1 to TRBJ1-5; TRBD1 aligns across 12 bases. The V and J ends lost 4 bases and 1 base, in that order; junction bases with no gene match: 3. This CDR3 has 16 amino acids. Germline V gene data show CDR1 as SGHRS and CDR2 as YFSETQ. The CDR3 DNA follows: TGCGCCAGCAGCCACGGGACAGGGGGCAGCAATCAGCCCCAGCATTTT. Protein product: CASSHGTGGSNQPQHF.

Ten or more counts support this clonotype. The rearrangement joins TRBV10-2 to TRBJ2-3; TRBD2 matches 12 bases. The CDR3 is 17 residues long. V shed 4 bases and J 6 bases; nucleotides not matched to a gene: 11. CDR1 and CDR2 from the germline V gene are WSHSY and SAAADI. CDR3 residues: CASSVGSSGRATDTQYF. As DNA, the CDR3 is TGCGCCAGCAGTGTGGGGTCTAGCGGGAGGGCGACTGATACGCAGTATTTT.

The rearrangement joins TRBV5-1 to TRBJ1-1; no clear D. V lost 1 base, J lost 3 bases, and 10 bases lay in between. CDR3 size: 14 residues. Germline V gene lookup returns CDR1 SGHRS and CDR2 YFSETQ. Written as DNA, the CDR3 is TGCGCCAGCAGCTTGACGGCCTCTGACACTGAAGCTTTCTTT. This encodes CASSLTASDTEAFF.

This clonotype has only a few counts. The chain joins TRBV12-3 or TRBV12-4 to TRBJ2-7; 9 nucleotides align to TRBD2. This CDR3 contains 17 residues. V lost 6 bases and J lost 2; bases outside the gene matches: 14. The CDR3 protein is CASSGTNSGRVPYEQYF. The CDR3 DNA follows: TGTGCCAGCAGCGGGACGAATAGCGGGAGAGTTCCCTACGAGCAGTACTTC.

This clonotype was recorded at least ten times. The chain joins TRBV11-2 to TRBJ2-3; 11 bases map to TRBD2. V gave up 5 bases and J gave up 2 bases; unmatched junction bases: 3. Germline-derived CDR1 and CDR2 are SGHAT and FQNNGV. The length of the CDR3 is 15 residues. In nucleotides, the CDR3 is TGTGCCAGCAGCAGGGGACTAGCGGTCACAGATACGCAGTATTTT. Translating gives CASSRGLAVTDTQYF.

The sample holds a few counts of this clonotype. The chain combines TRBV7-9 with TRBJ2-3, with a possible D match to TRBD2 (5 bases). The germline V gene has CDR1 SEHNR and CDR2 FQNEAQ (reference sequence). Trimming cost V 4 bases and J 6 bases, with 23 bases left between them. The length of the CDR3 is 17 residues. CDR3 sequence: CASSSIAPGLGADTQYF. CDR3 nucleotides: TGTGCCAGCAGCTCCATAGCCCCTGGACTGGGTGCGGATACGCAGTATTTT.

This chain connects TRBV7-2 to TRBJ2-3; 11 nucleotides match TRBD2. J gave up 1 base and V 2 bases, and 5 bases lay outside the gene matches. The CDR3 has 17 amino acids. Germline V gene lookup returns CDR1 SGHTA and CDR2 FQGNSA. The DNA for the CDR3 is TGTGCCAGCAGCTTAAGTAGCGGGAGGGGGGGCACAGATACGCAGTATTTT. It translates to CASSLSSGRGGTDTQYF.

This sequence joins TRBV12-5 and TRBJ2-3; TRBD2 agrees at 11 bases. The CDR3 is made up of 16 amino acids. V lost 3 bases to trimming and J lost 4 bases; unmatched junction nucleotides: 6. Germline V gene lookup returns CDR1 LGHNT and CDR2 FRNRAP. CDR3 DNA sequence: TGTGCTAGTGGTTTTGAAACTAGCGGGAGATCAGATACGCAGTATTTT. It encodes CASGFETSGRSDTQYF.

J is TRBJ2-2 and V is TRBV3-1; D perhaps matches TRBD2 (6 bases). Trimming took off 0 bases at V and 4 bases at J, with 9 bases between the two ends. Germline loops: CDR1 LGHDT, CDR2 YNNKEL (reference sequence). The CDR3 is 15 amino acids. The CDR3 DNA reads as TGTGCCAGCAGCCAAGAACTAGCAGGCACCGGGGAGCTGTTTTTT. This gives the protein CASSQELAGTGELFF.

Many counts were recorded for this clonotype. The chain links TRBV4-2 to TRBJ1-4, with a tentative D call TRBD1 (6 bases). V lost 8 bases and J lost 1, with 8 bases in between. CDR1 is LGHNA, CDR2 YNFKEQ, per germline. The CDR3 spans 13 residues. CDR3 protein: CASSQGTNEKLFF. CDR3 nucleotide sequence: TGTGCCAGCTCACAGGGAACTAATGAAAAACTGTTTTTT.

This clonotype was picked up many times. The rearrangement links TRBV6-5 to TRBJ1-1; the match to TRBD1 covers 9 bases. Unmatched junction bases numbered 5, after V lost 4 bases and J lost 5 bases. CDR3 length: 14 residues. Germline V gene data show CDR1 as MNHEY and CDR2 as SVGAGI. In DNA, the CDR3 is TGTGCCAGCAGTTCGACAGGGGGTAAAACTGAAGCTTTCTTT. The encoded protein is CASSSTGGKTEAFF.

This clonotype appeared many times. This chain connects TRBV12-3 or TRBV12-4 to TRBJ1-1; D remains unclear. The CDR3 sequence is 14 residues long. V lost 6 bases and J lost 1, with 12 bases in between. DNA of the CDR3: TGTGCCAGCAGCCTGGGGAGGGAGAACACTGAAGCTTTCTTT. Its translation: CASSLGRENTEAFF.

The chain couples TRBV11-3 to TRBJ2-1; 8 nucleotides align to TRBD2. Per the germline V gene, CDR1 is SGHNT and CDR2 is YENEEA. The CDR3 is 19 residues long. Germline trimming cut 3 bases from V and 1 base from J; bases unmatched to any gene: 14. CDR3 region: CASSLAGWAGGLSYNEQFF. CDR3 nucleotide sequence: TGTGCCAGCAGCTTGGCGGGTTGGGCGGGAGGTCTATCCTACAATGAGCAGTTCTTC.

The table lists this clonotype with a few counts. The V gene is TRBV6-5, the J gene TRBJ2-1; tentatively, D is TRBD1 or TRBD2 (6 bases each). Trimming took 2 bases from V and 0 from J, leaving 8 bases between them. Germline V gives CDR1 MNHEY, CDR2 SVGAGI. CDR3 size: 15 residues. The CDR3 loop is CASSYAGHSYNEQFF. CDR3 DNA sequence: TGTGCCAGCAGTTACGCGGGACACTCCTACAATGAGCAGTTCTTC.